The sequence of this T cell receptor (beta chain) was determined in a study of cytomegalovirus exposure and HLA in healthy donors. Here immunoSEQ multiplex PCR was the method, and the copy in TCRdb shows in-frame clones only, minus some. The sample includes roughly 150,000 clones, 88% of them seen just once. An approximately 120-subject validation cohort, separate from the 666-subject first cohort, supplied the donors. The CDR3 has 15 residues. Germline V CDR1 and CDR2: SGHAT, FQNNGV. V was trimmed by 2 bases and J by 5 bases, leaving 16 bases between them. The sample holds one count of this clone. Its antigen remains unidentified. Study-wide results and limits: Clusters of TCRs from the first cohort tended to co-occur in the approximately 120 validation repertoires (as a later analysis found). Associated with cytomegalovirus, according to the listing, were around 160 TCR beta chains. With high specificity and sensitivity, the classifier reportedly diagnosed cytomegalovirus status.

The TCR sequence derives from a man younger than 35 in good health and CMV-seronegative. Sequencing was carried out using PBMCs. This chain uses TRBV11-2 with TRBJ2-7, with D possibly TRBD1 on 6 matching bases. As DNA, the CDR3 is TGTGCCAGCAGCTTAAGTGACAGGCTATACCACGAGCAGTACTTC. Its protein product is CASSLSDRLYHEQYF.